The rows below give T cell receptor beta chains drawn from one sample of a study of cytomegalovirus exposure and HLA in healthy donors. The method was immunoSEQ multiplex PCR; TCRdb's version includes in-frame clones alone and lacks a portion of them. The table includes about 110,000 clones, roughly 82% detected once. Sequenced material: PBMCs. These receptor sequences come from a man between 50 and 59 years old in good health and CMV-seronegative. Both conserved end residues are trimmed from each CDR3.

TRBV2 | ASQGQPGSSAF
TRBV7-9 | ASTPAGGTDTQY
TRBV5-4 | ASSFPRSTSGGLRGELF
TRBV7-9 | ASSWKTGSNPEAF
TRBV7-9 | ASSLASLDKDGYT
TRBV19 | ATRTGGDEQY
TRBV11-1 | ASSPWGRNTEAF
TRBV2 | ASSLGTGVGQPQH
TRBV5-6 | ASSRRAGGLSTDTQY
TRBV27 | ASTKGTSGAKGEQF